The 5 T cell receptor beta chains below all came from one sample that was sequenced in a study of graft-versus-host responses after intestinal transplantation. To release intraepithelial and lamina propria lymphocytes, the graft tissue was processed. The method was immunoSEQ multiplex PCR; TCRdb's version includes in-frame clones alone and lacks a portion of them. The sample shows fewer than 20,000 clones, roughly 80% of them seen only once. Source: ileum tissue, taken approximately 450 days after intestinal transplant. These TCRs come from a human patient who received an intestinal transplant, so some T cells may come from the graft donor.

The V call is TRBV25-1, the J call TRBJ1-6, with TRBD1 matching 8 bases. The CDR3 covers 14 residues. Unmatched junction bases numbered 9, after V lost 7 bases and J lost 10 bases. Per the germline V gene, CDR1 is MGHDK and CDR2 is SYGVNS. Here the CDR3 reads CASTFGQGRSPLHF. CDR3 nucleotide sequence: TGTGCCAGCACCTTCGGACAGGGACGGTCACCCCTCCACTTT.

The chain combines TRBV6-5 with TRBJ2-5; tentatively, D is TRBD1 (6 bases). The J call is uncertain, as TRBJ2-7 better fits the DNA end. The CDR3 extends over 14 amino acids. The V gene's germline CDR1 is MNHEY and CDR2 SVGAGI. The CDR3 loop reads CASSYSRGTYEQYF. CDR3 nucleotide sequence: TGTGCCAGCAGTTACTCTAGGGGGACCTACGAGCAGTACTTC.

The V and J genes are TRBV10-1 and TRBJ2-6; D gene uncertain. Germline CDR1 WNHNN, CDR2 SYGVQD (reference sequence). Trimming shortened V by 3 bases and J by 0 bases, and 3 bases separated the two germline ends. This CDR3 contains 14 residues. CDR3 protein: CASSDNSGANVLTF. CDR3 bases: TGCGCCAGCAGTGATAACTCTGGGGCCAACGTCCTGACTTTC.

The rearrangement links TRBV19 to TRBJ2-3, with 9 bases matching TRBD2. The CDR3 totals 14 residues. Germline V gene sequence: CDR1 LNHDA, CDR2 SQIVND (reference sequence). V was pared by 10 bases and J by 7 bases, with 12 bases of the junction left unmatched. CDR3 DNA: TGTGCCACGAGGGGACTAGCAACCACCAATACGCAGTATTTT. Its protein is CATRGLATTNTQYF.

The rearrangement uses TRBV6-6 and TRBJ2-1; the D gene is possibly TRBD2 (6 bases). Germline V lookup: CDR1 MNHNY, CDR2 SVGAGI (reference sequence). There are 13 residues in the CDR3. Trimming left V 5 bases short and J 6 bases short, with 11 bases between. The CDR3, as DNA: TGTGCCAGCAGTGGAATCGGGGGCAATGAGCAGTTCTTC. It codes for CASSGIGGNEQFF.